Presented here are 8 T cell receptor beta chains from one specimen sequenced in a study of identical twins. TCRdb redid the calling of the 5' RACE reads with MiXCR, one entry per CDR3 protein. The sample has 200,000 to 250,000 distinct CDR3 sequences, roughly 7.5% seen once. In addition, the sample was reused for a study of yellow fever vaccine responses in identical twins.

Sequenced material: memory (CD45RO+) T cells sorted from blood. Receptors were obtained from a woman aged 18-29 years in good health.

CDR3 in amino acids: CASNRNWGNTEAFF. The DNA for the CDR3 is TGTGCCAGCAACCGCAATTGGGGAAACACTGAAGCTTTCTTT. The V call is TRBV19, the J call TRBJ1-1, with D hard to call. In germline, CDR1 is LNHDA, CDR2 SQIVND (reference sequence). The CDR3 runs to 14 residues. Trimming pared 9 bases from V and 2 bases from J, leaving 16 bases between.

This sequence joins TRBV21-1 and TRBJ2-7; the tabulated D call, TRBD2, remains unverified against the DNA. TRBV21-1 corresponds to a pseudogene. The CDR3 is made up of 12 amino acids. CDR3 loop: CASRWGGYEQYF. The CDR3 DNA follows: TGTGCCAGCCGGTGGGGAGGCTACGAGCAGTACTTC.

This clonotype appeared many times. The chain is built from TRBV7-3 and TRBJ1-6, with TRBD1 identical over 7 bases. The junction had 4 bases not matched to a gene; V was cut back by 4 bases and J by 7 bases. This CDR3 is 14 amino acids long. Germline V lookup: CDR1 SGHTA, CDR2 FQGTGA. CDR3 coding DNA: TGTGCCAGCAGCTCCGGGACAGTAAATTCACCCCTCCACTTT. Its translation: CASSSGTVNSPLHF.

The chain employs TRBV7-2 and TRBJ1-2, with 7 bases lining up with TRBD1. This CDR3 comprises 14 residues. Germline CDR1 reads SGHTA; CDR2 reads FQGNSA. V lost 5 bases and J lost 2; bases outside the gene matches: 5. The CDR3 region is CASSGRQGNYGYTF. The CDR3 nucleotides read TGTGCCAGCAGCGGAAGACAGGGAAACTATGGCTACACCTTC.

This clonotype was found many times. The chain employs TRBV4-3 and TRBJ2-7; 7 nucleotides agree with TRBD1. The germline V gene encodes CDR1 LGHNA and CDR2 YSLEER. This CDR3 has 16 residues. J gave up 4 bases and V 1 base, and 10 bases lay outside the gene matches. The CDR3 reads CASSQGEPGGPYEQYF. The CDR3 nucleotides are TGCGCCAGCAGCCAAGGGGAGCCAGGGGGACCTTACGAGCAGTACTTC.

This clonotype has at least ten counts. The chain couples TRBV9 to TRBJ2-1; TRBD1 matches at 7 bases. The CDR3 length is 16 residues. Losses at the gene ends were 4 bases for V and 9 bases for J; bases not matched to a gene: 16. Germline assignment: CDR1 SGDLS and CDR2 YYNGEE. CDR3 region: CASSPSGQVGAVEQFF. The CDR3 DNA sequence: TGTGCCAGCAGCCCTTCCGGACAGGTGGGGGCGGTTGAGCAGTTCTTC. The full variable domain, with the rest looked up from reference TRBV9 and TRBJ2-1, is DSGVTQTPKHLITATGQRVTLRCSPRSGDLSVYWYQQSLDQGLQFLIQYYNGEERAKGNILERFSAQQFPDLHSELNLSSLELGDSALYFCASSPSGQVGAVEQFFGPGTRLTVL.

Many counts were recorded for this clonotype. The chain employs TRBV10-3 and TRBJ2-1, with D perhaps given as TRBD1 or TRBD2 (6 bases each). Deletions cut 7 bases from V and 8 bases from J, with 15 bases between. The V gene's germline CDR1 is ENHRY and CDR2 SYGVKD. This CDR3 comprises 13 residues. The CDR3 sequence is CAINSRGLDEQFF. Written as DNA, the CDR3 is TGTGCCATCAATTCCCGGGGGCTCGATGAGCAGTTCTTC.

This clonotype was recorded many times. The chain employs TRBV20-1 and TRBJ1-5; TRBD1 is a possible D gene (5 bases). Germline-derived CDR1 and CDR2 are DFQATT and SNEGSKA (reference sequence). Between the trimmed V and J ends, which lost 5 bases and 5 bases, there was a span of 19 bases. The CDR3 spans 15 residues. This chain's CDR3 is CSAESLDRGDQPQHF. The CDR3 region has the DNA TGCAGTGCTGAGTCCCTTGACAGAGGGGATCAGCCCCAGCATTTT.